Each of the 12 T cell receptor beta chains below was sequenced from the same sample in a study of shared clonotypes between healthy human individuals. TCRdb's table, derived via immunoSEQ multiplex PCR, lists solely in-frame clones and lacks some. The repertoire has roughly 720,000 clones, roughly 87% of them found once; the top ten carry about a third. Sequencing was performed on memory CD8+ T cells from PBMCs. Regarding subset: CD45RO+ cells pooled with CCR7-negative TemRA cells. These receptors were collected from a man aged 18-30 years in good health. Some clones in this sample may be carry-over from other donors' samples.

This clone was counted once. The CDR3: CASSGTGGFTDTQYF. As DNA, the CDR3 is TGTGCCAGCAGTGGGACAGGGGGTTTCACAGATACGCAGTATTTT. This chain uses TRBV27 with TRBJ2-3, with TRBD1 identical over 11 bases. With V trimmed by 5 bases and J by 2 bases, 3 bases remained unmatched. From germline, CDR1 is MNHEY and CDR2 SMNVEV (reference sequence). The CDR3 totals 15 residues.

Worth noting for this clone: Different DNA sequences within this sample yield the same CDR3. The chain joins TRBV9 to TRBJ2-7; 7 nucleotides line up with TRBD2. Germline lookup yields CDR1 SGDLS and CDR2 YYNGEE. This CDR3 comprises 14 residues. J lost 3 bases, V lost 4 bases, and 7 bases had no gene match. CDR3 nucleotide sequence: TGTGCCAGCAGCCCAGGCGGGGGTTACTACGAGCAGTACTTC. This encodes CASSPGGGYYEQYF.

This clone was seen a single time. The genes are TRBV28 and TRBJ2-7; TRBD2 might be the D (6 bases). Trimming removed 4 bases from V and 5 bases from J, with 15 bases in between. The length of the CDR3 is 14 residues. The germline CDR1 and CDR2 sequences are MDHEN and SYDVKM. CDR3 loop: CASSWRGGADEQYF. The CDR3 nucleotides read TGTGCCAGCAGTTGGAGGGGCGGGGCGGACGAGCAGTACTTC.

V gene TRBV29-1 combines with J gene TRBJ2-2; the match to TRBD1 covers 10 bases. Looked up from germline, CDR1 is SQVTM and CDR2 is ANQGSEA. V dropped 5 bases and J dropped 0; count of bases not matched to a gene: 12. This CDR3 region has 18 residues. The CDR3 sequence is CSVRDRGMGGPNTGELFF. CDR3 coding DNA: TGCAGCGTTCGGGACAGGGGCATGGGCGGACCGAACACCGGGGAGCTGTTTTTT.

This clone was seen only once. Here the CDR3 reads CASAPGHYSGNTIYF. The CDR3 DNA reads TGTGCCAGCGCCCCGGGACACTACTCTGGAAACACCATATATTTT. This sequence joins TRBV19 and TRBJ1-3; tentative D call: TRBD1 (6 bases). Germline CDR1 LNHDA, CDR2 SQIVND (reference sequence). The length of the CDR3 is 15 residues. V dropped 9 bases and J dropped 0 bases, with 15 bases sitting between them.

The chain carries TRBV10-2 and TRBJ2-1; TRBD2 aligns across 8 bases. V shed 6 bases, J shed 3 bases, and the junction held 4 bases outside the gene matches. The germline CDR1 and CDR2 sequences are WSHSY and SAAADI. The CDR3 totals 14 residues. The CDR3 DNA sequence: TGCGCCAGCAGGTTAGCGGGGAACTACAATGAGCAGTTCTTC. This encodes CASRLAGNYNEQFF.

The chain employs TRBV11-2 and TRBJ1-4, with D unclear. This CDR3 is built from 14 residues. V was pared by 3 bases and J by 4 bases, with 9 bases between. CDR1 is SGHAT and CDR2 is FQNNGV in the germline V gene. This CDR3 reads CASSFSINNEKLFF. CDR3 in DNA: TGTGCCAGCAGCTTCAGCATCAATAATGAAAAACTGTTTTTT. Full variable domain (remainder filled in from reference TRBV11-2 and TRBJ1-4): EAGVAQSPRYKIIEKRQSVAFWCNPISGHATLYWYQQILGQGPKLLIQFQNNGVVDDSQLPKDRFSAERLKGVDSTLKIQPAKLEDSAVYLCASSFSINNEKLFFGSGTQLSVL.

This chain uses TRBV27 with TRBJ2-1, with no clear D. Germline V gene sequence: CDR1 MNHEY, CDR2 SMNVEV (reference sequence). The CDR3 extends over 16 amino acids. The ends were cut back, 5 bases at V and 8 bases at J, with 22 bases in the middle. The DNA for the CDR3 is TGTGCCAGCAGTCCCTCTGCCCGGTACTCCATCGATGAGCAGTTCTTC. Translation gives CASSPSARYSIDEQFF.

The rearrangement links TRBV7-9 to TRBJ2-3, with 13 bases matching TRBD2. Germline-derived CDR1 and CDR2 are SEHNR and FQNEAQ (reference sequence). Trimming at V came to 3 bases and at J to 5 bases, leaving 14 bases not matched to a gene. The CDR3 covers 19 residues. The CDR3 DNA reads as TGTGCCAGCAGCTTTTCTGGTCCACTAGCGGGAGGGCAGGGAGATACGCAGTATTTT. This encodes CASSFSGPLAGGQGDTQYF. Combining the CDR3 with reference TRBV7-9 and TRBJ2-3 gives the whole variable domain DTGVSQNPRHKITKRGQNVTFRCDPISEHNRLYWYRQTLGQGPEFLTYFQNEAQLEKSRLLSDRFSAERPKGSFSTLEIQRTEQGDSAMYLCASSFSGPLAGGQGDTQYFGPGTRLTVL.

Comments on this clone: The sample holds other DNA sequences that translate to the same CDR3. CDR3 DNA: TGTGCCAGCAGTGAAGGGACTAGCGGGTACGAGCAGTACTTC. It codes for CASSEGTSGYEQYF. This sequence joins TRBV2 and TRBJ2-7, with 11 bases fitting TRBD2. In germline, CDR1 is SNHLY, CDR2 FYNNEI. The V segment lost 1 base and the J segment 4 bases; nucleotides outside the gene matches: 0. This CDR3 region has 14 residues.

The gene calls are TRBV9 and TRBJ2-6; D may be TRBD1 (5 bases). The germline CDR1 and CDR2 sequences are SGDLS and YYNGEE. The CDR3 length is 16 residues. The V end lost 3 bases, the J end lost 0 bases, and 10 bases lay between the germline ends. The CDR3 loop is CASSAGDSSGANVLTF. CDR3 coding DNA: TGTGCCAGCAGCGCCGGAGACAGCTCTGGGGCCAACGTCCTGACTTTC. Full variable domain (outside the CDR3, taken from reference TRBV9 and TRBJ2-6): DSGVTQTPKHLITATGQRVTLRCSPRSGDLSVYWYQQSLDQGLQFLIQYYNGEERAKGNILERFSAQQFPDLHSELNLSSLELGDSALYFCASSAGDSSGANVLTFGAGSRLTVL.

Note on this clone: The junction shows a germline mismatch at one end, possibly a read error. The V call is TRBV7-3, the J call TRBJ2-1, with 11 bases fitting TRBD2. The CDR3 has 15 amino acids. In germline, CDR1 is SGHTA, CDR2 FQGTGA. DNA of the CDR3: TGTGCCAGCAGTTTAAGGGGACTAGCGGACAATGAGCAGTTCTTC. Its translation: CASSLRGLADNEQFF.